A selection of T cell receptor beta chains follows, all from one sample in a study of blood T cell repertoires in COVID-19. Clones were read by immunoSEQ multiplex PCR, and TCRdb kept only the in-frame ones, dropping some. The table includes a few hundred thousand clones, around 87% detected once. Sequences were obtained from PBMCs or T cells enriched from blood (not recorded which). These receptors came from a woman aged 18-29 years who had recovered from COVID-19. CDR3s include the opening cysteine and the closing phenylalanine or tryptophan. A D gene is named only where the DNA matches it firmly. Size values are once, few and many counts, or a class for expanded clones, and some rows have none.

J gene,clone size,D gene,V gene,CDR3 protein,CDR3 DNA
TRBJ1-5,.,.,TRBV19,CASSTSGHAQGPQHF,TGTGCCAGTAGTACGTCGGGACACGCCCAGGGGCCCCAGCATTTT
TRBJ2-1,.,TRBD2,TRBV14,CASSQSGGSYNEQFF,TGTGCCAGCAGCCAGAGCGGGGGCTCCTACAATGAGCAGTTCTTC
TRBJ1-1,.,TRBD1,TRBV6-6,CASSYGTGKLNTEAFF,TGTGCCAGCAGTTACGGGACAGGCAAGTTGAACACTGAAGCTTTCTTT
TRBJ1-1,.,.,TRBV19,CASSIREGMNTEAFF,TGTGCCAGTAGTATTCGGGAGGGAATGAACACTGAAGCTTTCTTT
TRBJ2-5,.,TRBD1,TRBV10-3,CAISEGDRETQYF,TGTGCCATCAGTGAGGGGGACAGGGAGACCCAGTACTTC
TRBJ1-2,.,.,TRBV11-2,CASSLDRASYGYTF,TGTGCCAGCAGCTTAGACAGGGCCAGCTATGGCTACACCTTC
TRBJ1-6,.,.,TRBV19,CASSNRDTDNSPLHF,TGTGCCAGTAGCAACCGGGACACAGATAATTCACCCCTCCACTTT
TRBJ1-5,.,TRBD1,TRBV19,CASSPILGTGNQPQHF,TGTGCCAGTAGTCCTATACTCGGGACAGGCAATCAGCCCCAGCATTTT
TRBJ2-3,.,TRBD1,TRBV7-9,CASSNLWGTGASTDTQYF,TGTGCCAGCAGCAATCTCTGGGGGACAGGGGCCAGCACAGATACGCAGTATTTT
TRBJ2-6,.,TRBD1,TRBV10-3,CATTPGQPRSGANVLTF,TGTGCCACAACGCCGGGACAGCCACGCTCTGGGGCCAACGTCCTGACTTTC
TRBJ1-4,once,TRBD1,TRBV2,CASRRDRSNEKLFF,TGTGCCAGCAGAAGGGACAGGTCTAATGAAAAACTGTTTTTT
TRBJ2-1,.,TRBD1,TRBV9,CASSVGQSYEQFF,TGTGCCAGCAGCGTGGGACAGTCGTATGAGCAGTTCTTC
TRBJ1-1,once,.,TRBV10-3,CAISPGLLNTEAFF,TGTGCCATCAGTCCGGGACTGCTGAACACTGAAGCTTTCTTT
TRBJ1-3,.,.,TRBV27,CASSYDSSGNTIYF,TGTGCCAGCAGTTACGACAGCTCTGGAAACACCATATATTTT
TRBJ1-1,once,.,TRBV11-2,CASSLAGWGTEAFF,TGTGCCAGCAGCTTAGCGGGGTGGGGCACTGAAGCTTTCTTT
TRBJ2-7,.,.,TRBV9,CASSVTGNSYEQYF,TGTGCCAGCAGCGTGACAGGCAACTCCTACGAGCAGTACTTC
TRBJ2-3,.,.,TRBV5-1,CASSLRSHTDTQYF,TGCGCCAGCAGCTTGAGAAGCCACACAGATACGCAGTATTTT
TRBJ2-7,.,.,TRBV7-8,CASSLVGRTTISYEQYF,TGTGCCAGCAGCTTAGTGGGAAGGACAACGATATCCTACGAGCAGTACTTC
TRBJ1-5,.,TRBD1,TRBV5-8,CASSKQGNQPQHF,TGTGCCAGCAGCAAACAGGGGAATCAGCCCCAGCATTTT
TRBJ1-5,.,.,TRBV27,CASSRGSTAGQPQHF,TGTGCCAGCAGCCGGGGGAGCACTGCTGGTCAGCCCCAGCATTTT
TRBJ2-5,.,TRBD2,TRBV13,CASRSTSGGQETQYF,TGTGCCAGCAGGTCTACTAGCGGGGGCCAAGAGACCCAGTACTTC
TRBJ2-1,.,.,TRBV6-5,CASDYGQQYNEQFF,TGTGCCAGCGATTATGGACAGCAGTACAATGAGCAGTTCTTC
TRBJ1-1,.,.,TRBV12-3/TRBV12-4,CASPSGGSTEAFF,TGTGCCAGCCCCTCCGGGGGAAGCACTGAAGCTTTCTTT
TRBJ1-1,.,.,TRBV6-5,CASNLGQLPTEAFF,TGTGCCAGCAATTTAGGACAGTTACCCACTGAAGCTTTCTTT
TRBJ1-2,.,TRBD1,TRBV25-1,CASSVGTGGHGYTF,TGTGCCAGCAGTGTGGGGACAGGTGGTCATGGCTACACCTTC
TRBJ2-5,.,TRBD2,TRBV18,CASSGLAEQETQYF,TGTGCCAGCTCCGGACTAGCGGAACAAGAGACCCAGTACTTC
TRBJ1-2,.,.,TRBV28,CASSLPEDGYTF,TGTGCCAGCAGTTTACCTGAGGATGGCTACACCTTC
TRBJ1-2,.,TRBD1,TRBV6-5,CASSDIRGQGACTF,TGTGCCAGCAGCGACATTAGGGGACAGGGGGCTTGCACCTTC
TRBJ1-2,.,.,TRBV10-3,CAISESLGQGDYGYTF,TGTGCCATCAGTGAGTCTCTGGGGCAGGGCGACTATGGCTACACCTTC
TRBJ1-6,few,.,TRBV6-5,CASSDGGGYSPLHF,TGTGCCAGCAGCGATGGGGGCGGGTACTCACCCCTCCACTTT
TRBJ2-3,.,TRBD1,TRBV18,CASSPWTGGTDTQYF,TGTGCCAGCTCACCTTGGACAGGGGGCACAGATACGCAGTATTTT
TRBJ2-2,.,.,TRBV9,CASSVEGAPGELFF,TGTGCCAGCAGCGTAGAAGGGGCCCCCGGGGAGCTGTTTTTT
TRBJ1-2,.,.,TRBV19,CASNPGSGYTF,TGTGCCAGTAACCCAGGCAGCGGCTACACCTTC
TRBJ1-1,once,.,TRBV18,CASSPQLGQGTEAFF,TGTGCCAGCTCACCACAGCTGGGGCAAGGGACTGAAGCTTTCTTT
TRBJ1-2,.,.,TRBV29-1,CSVGAIGRGYGYTF,TGCAGCGTCGGGGCCATAGGCAGGGGCTATGGCTACACCTTC
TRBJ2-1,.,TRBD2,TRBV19,CASSIVFQRGTVEQFF,TGTGCCAGTAGTATAGTATTCCAGCGGGGAACCGTTGAGCAGTTCTTC
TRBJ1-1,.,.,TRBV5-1,CASSHQARDTEAFF,TGCGCCAGCAGCCATCAGGCGAGGGACACTGAAGCTTTCTTT
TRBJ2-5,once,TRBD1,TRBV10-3,CAISDWTGTQETQYF,TGTGCCATCAGTGACTGGACAGGGACCCAAGAGACCCAGTACTTC
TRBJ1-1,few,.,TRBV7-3,CASSDGTEAFF,TGTGCCAGCAGCGACGGGACTGAAGCTTTCTTT
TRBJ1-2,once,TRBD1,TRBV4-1,CASSQDTRDSFNYGYTF,TGCGCCAGCAGCCAAGATACCCGGGACAGTTTTAACTATGGCTACACCTTC
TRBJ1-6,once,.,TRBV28,CASSWGGHNSPLHF,TGTGCCAGCAGTTGGGGAGGGCACAATTCACCCCTCCACTTT
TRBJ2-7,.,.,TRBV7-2,CASGGAFPYEQYF,TGTGCCAGCGGCGGGGCGTTCCCCTACGAGCAGTACTTC
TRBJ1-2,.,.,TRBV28,CASTKRGSVEGYTF,TGTGCCAGCACCAAACGGGGGTCGGTTGAGGGCTACACCTTC
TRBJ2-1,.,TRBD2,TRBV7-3,CASSLGTSGGYNEQFF,TGTGCCAGCAGCTTGGGTACTAGCGGGGGGTACAATGAGCAGTTCTTC
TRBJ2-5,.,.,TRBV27,CASSLAAGRGETQYF,TGTGCCAGCAGTTTAGCGGCGGGGCGGGGAGAGACCCAGTACTTC
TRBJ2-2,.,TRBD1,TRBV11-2,CASSLIRGHVGELFF,TGTGCCAGCAGCTTAATCAGGGGGCATGTCGGGGAGCTGTTTTTT
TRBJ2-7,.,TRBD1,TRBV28,CASRKQGTYEQYF,TGTGCCAGCAGAAAACAGGGGACCTACGAGCAGTACTTC
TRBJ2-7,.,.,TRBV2,CASSEGAVEQYF,TGTGCCAGCAGTGAAGGGGCTGTCGAGCAGTACTTC
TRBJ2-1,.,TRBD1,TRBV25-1,CASSDRDRGYNEQFF,TGTGCCAGCAGTGACCGGGACAGGGGGTATAATGAGCAGTTCTTC
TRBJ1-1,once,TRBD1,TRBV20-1,CSAGGQGAFF,TGCAGTGCTGGGGGACAGGGAGCTTTCTTT
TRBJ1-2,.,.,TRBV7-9,CASSHQNYGYTF,TGTGCCAGCAGCCATCAGAACTATGGCTACACCTTC
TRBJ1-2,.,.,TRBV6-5,CASRPTSGVYGYTF,TGTGCCAGCAGACCAACCTCAGGGGTTTATGGCTACACCTTC
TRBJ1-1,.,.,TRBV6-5,CASSYQGLNTEAFF,TGTGCCAGCAGTTATCAGGGTCTGAACACTGAAGCTTTCTTT
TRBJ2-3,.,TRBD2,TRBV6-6,CASSTSGVPTDTQYF,TGTGCCAGCTCTACTAGCGGGGTACCCACAGATACGCAGTATTTT
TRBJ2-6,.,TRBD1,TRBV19,CASRTGGAFGANVLTF,TGTGCCAGTCGGACAGGGGGCGCTTTTGGGGCCAACGTCCTGACTTTC
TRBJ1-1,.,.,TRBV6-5,CASISLQGVGTEAFF,TGTGCCAGCATAAGCCTACAGGGAGTAGGGACTGAAGCTTTCTTT